This TCR beta chain was observed in a study of human T cells and chemical hapten exposure. The CDR3 totals 13 residues. Germline trimming cut 6 bases from V and 9 bases from J; bases unmatched to any gene: 8. Looked up from germline, CDR1 is MNHEY and CDR2 is SMNVEV (reference sequence). Time point noted: patch test 2, 6 weeks after DPC sensitization. Indicated treatment: therapeutic diphenylcyclopropenone sensitization with weekly scalp DPC. Single cDNA molecules in the library carried unique molecular identifiers attached during preparation. Methods used by the authors: Counting gave a median of about 89,000 TCRs per sample, with values ranging from 23,224 to 690,600. TCRdb passed the RACE reads through MiXCR, listing each CDR3 protein once. For this entry, the V and J calls and clone size follow TCRdb and not the study's own pipeline. The sample shows just over 350,000 distinct CDR3 sequences, over 6% of them seen only once.

The rearrangement links TRBV27 to TRBJ1-3, with 7 bases lining up with TRBD1. The receptor's source is a woman aged 18-29 years with alopecia areata. Some clones in this sample may be carry-over from other donors' samples. The source was whole blood, collected in connection with sensitization to the hapten diphenylcyclopropenone (DPC). CDR3 residues: CASSPTTGTTIYF. CDR3 DNA sequence: TGTGCCAGCAGCCCTACGACAGGGACCACCATATATTTT.